One sample yielded the 5 T cell receptor beta chains listed below, sequenced in a study of shared clonotypes between healthy human individuals. Positive CCR7 selection of CD45RO-negative cells yielded the naive CD8 cells, and terminally differentiated effector memory CD45RA+ cells were excluded. Data came from immunoSEQ multiplex PCR; TCRdb stores just in-frame clones and leaves some out. The sample includes fewer than 800,000 clones, 92% of them seen just once. Sequencing used naive CD8+ T cells sorted from blood. These receptors were taken from a man aged 30-40 years in good health.

The chain combines TRBV7-9 with TRBJ2-2, with TRBD1 matching 7 bases. Unmatched junction bases numbered 15, after V lost 8 bases and J lost 9 bases. Germline values: CDR1 SEHNR, CDR2 FQNEAQ (reference sequence). The CDR3 is made up of 15 amino acids. CDR3 DNA: TGTGCCAGCCAAAACAGGGGTTTGGGTGACCGGGAGCTGTTTTTT. Its protein product is CASQNRGLGDRELFF. The entire variable domain, with the rest obtained from reference TRBV7-9 and TRBJ2-2, is as follows: DTGVSQNPRHKITKRGQNVTFRCDPISEHNRLYWYRQTLGQGPEFLTYFQNEAQLEKSRLLSDRFSAERPKGSFSTLEIQRTEQGDSAMYLCASQNRGLGDRELFFGEGSRLTVL.

The chain links TRBV11-3 to TRBJ2-7; tentatively, D is TRBD2 (6 bases). Deletions cut 5 bases from V and 6 bases from J, with 17 bases between. The germline V gene has CDR1 SGHNT and CDR2 YENEEA. The CDR3 extends over 14 amino acids. DNA of the CDR3: TGTGCCAGCAGCCCTAGGTCTCAGGGAGGCGAGCAGTACTTC. Encoded protein: CASSPRSQGGEQYF.

The CDR3 sequence: CASRDHTSGANVLTF. CDR3 coding DNA: TGTGCCAGCAGGGATCACACCTCTGGGGCCAACGTCCTGACTTTC. The genes are TRBV2 and TRBJ2-6; D remains unclear. Germline CDR1 SNHLY, CDR2 FYNNEI. V was trimmed by 6 bases and J by 0 bases, leaving 9 bases between them. This CDR3 is built from 15 residues.

This chain links TRBV7-3 with TRBJ2-7, with D maybe TRBD2 (6 bases). Germline assignment: CDR1 SGHTA and CDR2 FQGTGA. This CDR3 comprises 13 residues. Trimming took off 0 bases at V and 3 bases at J, with 6 bases between the two ends. CDR3: CASSLTSGYEQYF. The CDR3 DNA is TGTGCCAGCAGCTTAACTAGCGGCTACGAGCAGTACTTC.

The V gene is TRBV28, the J gene TRBJ1-2, with TRBD1 identical over 12 bases. Germline V gene sequence: CDR1 MDHEN, CDR2 SYDVKM. The CDR3 length is 17 residues. J lost 8 bases, V lost 4 bases, and 14 bases had no gene match. CDR3 protein: CASSSRSRDRGHLGYTF. Written as DNA, the CDR3 is TGTGCCAGCAGTTCACGGTCCCGGGACAGGGGGCATTTAGGCTACACCTTC.